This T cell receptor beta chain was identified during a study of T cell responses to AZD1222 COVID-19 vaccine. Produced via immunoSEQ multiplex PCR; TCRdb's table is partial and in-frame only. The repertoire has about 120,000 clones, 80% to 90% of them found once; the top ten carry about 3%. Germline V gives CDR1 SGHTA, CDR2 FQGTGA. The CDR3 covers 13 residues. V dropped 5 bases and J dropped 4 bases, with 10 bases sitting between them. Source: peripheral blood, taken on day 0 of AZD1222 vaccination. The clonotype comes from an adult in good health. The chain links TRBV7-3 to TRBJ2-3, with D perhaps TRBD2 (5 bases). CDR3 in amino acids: CASSPRGPDTQYF. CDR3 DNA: TGTGCCAGCAGCCCTCGCGGGCCAGATACGCAGTATTTT. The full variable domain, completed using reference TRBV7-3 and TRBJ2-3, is GAGVSQTPSNKVTEKGKYVELRCDPISGHTALYWYRQSLGQGPEFLIYFQGTGAADDSGLPNDRFFAVRPEGSVSTLKIQRTERGDSAVYLCASSPRGPDTQYFGPGTRLTVL.